The rows below give T cell receptor beta chains drawn from one sample of a study of CD8+ T cells in alopecia areata. TCRdb's table, derived via immunoSEQ multiplex PCR, lists solely in-frame clones and lacks some. This table has about 180,000 clones, roughly 53% appearing once. The input for sequencing was CD8+ T cells sorted from blood, taken at week 24, from a patient treated with tofacitinib. These receptor sequences come from a human donor with alopecia areata. The conserved cysteine and the conserved F or W are not part of the CDR3 here. The order of the fields is V gene, J gene, CDR3 protein.

TRBV19	TRBJ1-5	ASSSGQGIEQPQH
TRBV15	TRBJ2-2	ATSIRLNTGELF
TRBV6-5	TRBJ2-5	ASSYTARGETQY
TRBV6-5	TRBJ1-2	ASSYTRPTGNYGYT
TRBV6-1	TRBJ1-2	AISEGETGRSYGYT
TRBV2	TRBJ2-2	ASSEPVDRNTGELF
TRBV29-1	TRBJ1-1	SVDSGGGKAF
TRBV29-1	TRBJ2-2	SARTRPPNTGELF
TRBV6-6	TRBJ2-5	ASSLTEGGAETQY
TRBV27	TRBJ2-1	ASSLSAGWKNEQF
TRBV27	TRBJ1-2	ASSLSGGTYGYT
TRBV13	TRBJ2-6	ASSQGRGVVGANVLT
TRBV7-8	TRBJ2-1	ASSSKGSPAYNEQF
TRBV6-5	TRBJ2-7	ASSYSDGTYEQY
TRBV9	TRBJ1-1	ASSVGVVTEAF
TRBV27	TRBJ1-5	ASSIDSNQPQH
TRBV19	TRBJ1-5	ASREVAGNQPQH
TRBV2	TRBJ1-4	ASSARGNEKLF
TRBV5-1	TRBJ2-5	ASTELETQY
TRBV19	TRBJ1-6	ASSIRESYNSPLH
TRBV10-3	TRBJ1-1	AISAPGTGFGTEAF
TRBV29-1	TRBJ1-2	SVGQGEGYT
TRBV7-9	TRBJ2-1	ASSLGSGSSYNEQF
TRBV7-9	TRBJ1-1	ASSLPAQTNTEAF
TRBV29-1	TRBJ2-2	SVLGNTGELF
TRBV29-1	TRBJ2-1	AARVGNEQF
TRBV29-1	TRBJ1-2	SVEGDYGYT
TRBV11-2	TRBJ1-1	ASGTGGNTEAF
TRBV7-2	TRBJ1-1	ASSFRRRVRLDTEAF
TRBV4-3	TRBJ2-1	ASSQDTGSYNEQF
TRBV30	TRBJ2-7	AWSVGYEQY
TRBV9	TRBJ2-1	ASSEGRGPGPGFNEQF
TRBV27	TRBJ2-7	ASSLTGEGPYEQY
TRBV25-1	TRBJ2-7	ASSSRIRAYEQY
TRBV29-1	TRBJ2-7	SVLTNYEQY
TRBV4-1	TRBJ2-7	ASSQGTSGFSYEQY